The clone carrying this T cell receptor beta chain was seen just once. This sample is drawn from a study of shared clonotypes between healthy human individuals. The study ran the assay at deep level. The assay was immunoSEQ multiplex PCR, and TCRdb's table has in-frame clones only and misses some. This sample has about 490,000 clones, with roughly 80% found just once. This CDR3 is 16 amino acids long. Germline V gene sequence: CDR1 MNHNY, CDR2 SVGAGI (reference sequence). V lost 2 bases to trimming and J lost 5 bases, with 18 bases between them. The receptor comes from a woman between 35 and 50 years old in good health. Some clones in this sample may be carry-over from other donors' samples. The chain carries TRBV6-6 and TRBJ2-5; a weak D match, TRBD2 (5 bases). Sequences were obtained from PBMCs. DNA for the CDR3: TGTGCCAGCAGTTACGACGGGCGGGCACGAGGGGAGACCCAGTACTTC. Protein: CASSYDGRARGETQYF.